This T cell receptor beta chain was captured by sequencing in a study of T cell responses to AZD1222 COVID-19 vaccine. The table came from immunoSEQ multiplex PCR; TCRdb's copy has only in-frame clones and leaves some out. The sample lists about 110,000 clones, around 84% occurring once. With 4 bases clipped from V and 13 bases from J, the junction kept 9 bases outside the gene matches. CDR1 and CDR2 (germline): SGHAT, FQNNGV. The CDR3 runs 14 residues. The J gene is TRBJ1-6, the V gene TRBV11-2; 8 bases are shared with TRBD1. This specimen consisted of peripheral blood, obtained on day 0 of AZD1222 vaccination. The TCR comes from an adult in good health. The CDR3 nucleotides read TGTGCCAGCAGCTCAACAGGGGGGAAGTTGCCCCTCCACTTT. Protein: CASSSTGGKLPLHF.